This T cell receptor (beta chain) was found in a study of response to subunit inactivated influenza vaccine. V was trimmed by 5 bases and J by 0 bases, leaving 20 bases between them. This CDR3 spans 17 amino acids. Germline loops: CDR1 SEHNR, CDR2 FQNEAQ (reference sequence). One entry per CDR3 protein, called by TCRdb with MiXCR from the RT-PCR reads. The data contain about 780,000 distinct CDR3 sequences, roughly 20% of them singletons. Study-level results: There was a suggestion from the authors that each seasonal influenza vaccination recruits few new T cells.

Worth noting for this clonotype: Antigen unknown.

The J gene is TRBJ2-7, the V gene TRBV7-9; D is possibly TRBD1 (6 bases). This TCR derives from a man aged 45-65 years who received an inactivated influenza vaccine. The sequenced sample was PBMCs from blood, obtained 5 to 6 days after vaccination. As DNA, the CDR3 is TGTGCCAGCAGCCCCTTGACAGGACGAGGTAACTCCTACGAGCAGTACTTC. Encoded protein: CASSPLTGRGNSYEQYF.